Included here is one TCR beta chain sequence, with context. Its matching antigen is unknown. The germline CDR1 and CDR2 sequences are LGHDT and YNNKEL (reference sequence). The CDR3 loop spans 11 amino acids. V was pared by 3 bases and J by 5 bases, with 4 bases between. This record belongs to a study of T cell responses to AZD1222 COVID-19 vaccine. Study outcomes and limitations: Repertoire samples came only from after the peak T cell response. Unmutated variant regions are reportedly targeted by nearly half of spike-specific TCRs.

Data came from immunoSEQ multiplex PCR; TCRdb stores just in-frame clones and leaves some out. This table has around 180,000 clones, over 75% appearing once. The sequencing here drew on peripheral blood, taken on day 0 of AZD1222 vaccination. This chain uses TRBV3-1 (or the pseudogene TRBV3-2) with TRBJ2-5, with D unclear. The clonotype was recovered from an adult in good health. In nucleotides, the CDR3 is TGTGCCAGCAGCCAGAGTGAGACCCAGTACTTC. This codes for CASSQSETQYF.